This T cell receptor beta chain was retrieved from a study of blood T cell repertoires in COVID-19. CDR3 length equals 15 residues. In germline, CDR1 is GTSNPN, CDR2 SVGIG (reference sequence). The V and J ends lost 2 bases and 5 bases respectively, with 13 bases between them. The assay was immunoSEQ multiplex PCR, and TCRdb's table has in-frame clones only and misses some. The sample has under 250,000 clones; approximately 80% are singletons. The TCR originated in a man aged 35 to 55 with acute or convalescent COVID-19. The chain combines TRBV30 with TRBJ1-6; D gene ambiguous. The sequenced material came from peripheral blood. The DNA for the CDR3 is TGTGCCTGGAGTCGAGAGGGAGCCGATAATTCACCCCTCCACTTT. Translated, it gives CAWSREGADNSPLHF. Full variable domain (rest looked up from reference TRBV30 and TRBJ1-6): SQTIHQWPATLVQPVGSPLSLECTVEGTSNPNLYWYRQAAGRGLQLLFYSVGIGQISSEVPQNLSASRPQDRQFILSSKKLLLSDSGFYLCAWSREGADNSPLHFGNGTRLTVT.